This is a list of T cell receptor beta chains from one sample in a study of blood T cell repertoires in COVID-19. Profiling relied on immunoSEQ multiplex PCR, and the TCRdb table lists in-frame clones only, not all of them. This sample carries about 220,000 clones, roughly 84% of them seen once, and the ten largest clones take approximately 2.9%. The sequencing input was peripheral blood. Every receptor here comes from a woman aged 30 to 39 who had recovered from COVID-19. CDR3s include the opening cysteine and the closing phenylalanine or tryptophan. The order of the fields is clone size, J gene, D gene, CDR3 length, V gene, CDR3 protein, CDR3 DNA. The D gene is left open where the match is weak. The size entry is marked missing in some rows and otherwise reads once, few, many or a size class.

clone size: NA
J gene: TRBJ1-4
D gene: NA
CDR3 length: 16
V gene: TRBV28
CDR3 protein: CASSLLGQGPGEKLFF
CDR3 DNA: TGTGCCAGCAGTTTATTGGGTCAGGGTCCTGGGGAAAAACTGTTTTTT

clone size: NA
J gene: TRBJ1-5
D gene: NA
CDR3 length: 14
V gene: TRBV30
CDR3 protein: CAFTAGVGISPQHF
CDR3 DNA: TGTGCTTTCACGGCGGGGGTTGGGATCAGCCCCCAGCATTTT

clone size: NA
J gene: TRBJ2-3
D gene: NA
CDR3 length: 15
V gene: TRBV11-2
CDR3 protein: CASSLTLDLTDTQYF
CDR3 DNA: TGTGCCAGCAGCTTAACCCTAGATCTCACAGATACGCAGTATTTT

clone size: NA
J gene: TRBJ2-5
D gene: NA
CDR3 length: 15
V gene: TRBV10-2
CDR3 protein: CASSESSGGRETQYF
CDR3 DNA: TGCGCCAGCAGTGAGTCGAGCGGAGGACGGGAGACCCAGTACTTC

clone size: once
J gene: TRBJ1-4
D gene: TRBD1
CDR3 length: 16
V gene: TRBV6-1
CDR3 protein: CASSEALGQDNEKLFF
CDR3 DNA: TGTGCCAGCAGTGAAGCGCTAGGACAGGATAATGAAAAACTGTTTTTT

clone size: NA
J gene: TRBJ1-6
D gene: NA
CDR3 length: 18
V gene: TRBV4-1
CDR3 protein: CASSQGQGGGGGNSPLHF
CDR3 DNA: TGCGCCAGCAGCCAGGGGCAAGGGGGGGGAGGCGGAAATTCACCCCTCCACTTT

clone size: NA
J gene: TRBJ1-1
D gene: NA
CDR3 length: 14
V gene: TRBV30
CDR3 protein: CAWSVWRESPEAFF
CDR3 DNA: TGTGCCTGGAGTGTTTGGAGAGAGAGCCCTGAAGCTTTCTTT

clone size: NA
J gene: TRBJ1-1
D gene: NA
CDR3 length: 15
V gene: TRBV3-1/TRBV3-2
CDR3 protein: CASSQDSRGNTEAFF
CDR3 DNA: TGTGCCAGCAGCCAAGATTCAAGAGGGAACACTGAAGCTTTCTTT

clone size: NA
J gene: TRBJ1-5
D gene: NA
CDR3 length: 15
V gene: TRBV11-2
CDR3 protein: CASSFSGSSNQPQHF
CDR3 DNA: TGTGCCAGCAGCTTCTCAGGTTCTAGCAATCAGCCCCAGCATTTT

clone size: NA
J gene: TRBJ1-4
D gene: NA
CDR3 length: 15
V gene: TRBV24-1
CDR3 protein: CATPFIPSTNEKLFF
CDR3 DNA: TGTGCCACCCCCTTTATTCCGTCGACTAATGAAAAACTGTTTTTT

clone size: once
J gene: TRBJ2-1
D gene: NA
CDR3 length: 15
V gene: TRBV7-2
CDR3 protein: CASSGREGGGNEQFF
CDR3 DNA: TGTGCCAGCAGCGGCAGGGAAGGGGGTGGCAATGAGCAGTTCTTC

clone size: once
J gene: TRBJ2-2
D gene: TRBD1
CDR3 length: 14
V gene: TRBV7-3
CDR3 protein: CASSSQGAGGELFF
CDR3 DNA: TGTGCCAGCAGCTCCCAGGGGGCCGGCGGGGAGCTGTTTTTT

clone size: NA
J gene: TRBJ2-3
D gene: NA
CDR3 length: 16
V gene: TRBV24-1
CDR3 protein: CATSDPRDTRRDTQYF
CDR3 DNA: TGTGCCACCAGTGATCCCCGGGACACCCGGCGAGATACGCAGTATTTT

clone size: NA
J gene: TRBJ1-4
D gene: TRBD1
CDR3 length: 14
V gene: TRBV5-1
CDR3 protein: CASRLTGGNEKLFF
CDR3 DNA: TGCGCCAGCAGACTCACAGGGGGTAATGAAAAACTGTTTTTT

clone size: once
J gene: TRBJ2-7
D gene: TRBD2
CDR3 length: 18
V gene: TRBV28
CDR3 protein: CASSLPGTSGSGIYEQYF
CDR3 DNA: TGTGCCAGCAGTTTACCCGGGACTAGCGGGAGTGGGATCTACGAGCAGTACTTC

clone size: NA
J gene: TRBJ2-2
D gene: TRBD1
CDR3 length: 17
V gene: TRBV15
CDR3 protein: CATSRDFGQGAPGELFF
CDR3 DNA: TGTGCCACCAGCAGAGATTTCGGACAGGGTGCCCCCGGGGAGCTGTTTTTT

clone size: NA
J gene: TRBJ2-7
D gene: NA
CDR3 length: 13
V gene: TRBV4-1
CDR3 protein: CASSQADSYEQYF
CDR3 DNA: TGCGCCAGCAGCCAGGCCGACAGCTATGAGCAGTACTTC

clone size: NA
J gene: TRBJ1-2
D gene: NA
CDR3 length: 13
V gene: TRBV5-6
CDR3 protein: CASTQEAGDGYTF
CDR3 DNA: TGTGCCAGCACCCAAGAGGCGGGCGATGGCTACACCTTC